This is a list of T cell receptor beta chains from one sample in a study of shared clonotypes between healthy human individuals. Profiled with immunoSEQ multiplex PCR; TCRdb holds only in-frame clones, not every one. Seen here are some 2,000,000 clones, almost 96% observed once, and the top ten hold approximately 0.13%. The sample consisted of naive CD4+ T cells sorted from blood. The receptors come from a man in his late teens or twenties in good health. CDR3s leave out the opening cysteine and the closing phenylalanine or tryptophan.

j_gene: TRBJ2-3
v_gene: TRBV18
CDR3aa: ASSQNPGLPASTDTQY

j_gene: TRBJ2-4
v_gene: TRBV27
CDR3aa: ASRPYRQNIQY

j_gene: TRBJ2-7
v_gene: TRBV6-5
CDR3aa: ASSRDRGYEQY

j_gene: TRBJ2-3
v_gene: TRBV5-8
CDR3aa: ASSLGIPDTQY

j_gene: TRBJ1-4
v_gene: TRBV4-1
CDR3aa: ASSRRVTNEKLF

j_gene: TRBJ1-3
v_gene: TRBV4-3
CDR3aa: ASSQVEGYTIY

j_gene: TRBJ2-7
v_gene: TRBV9
CDR3aa: ASSVRASGAHEQY

j_gene: TRBJ2-2
v_gene: TRBV6-5
CDR3aa: ASSYSSSGGTGELF

j_gene: TRBJ1-2
v_gene: TRBV4-3
CDR3aa: ASSPSSGTGIARYGYT

j_gene: TRBJ2-3
v_gene: TRBV2
CDR3aa: ASGQTDTQY

j_gene: TRBJ1-2
v_gene: TRBV16
CDR3aa: ASSIGATSNYGYT

j_gene: TRBJ1-1
v_gene: TRBV20-1
CDR3aa: SAQQGARAF

j_gene: TRBJ1-1
v_gene: TRBV7-9
CDR3aa: ASSHDRAIPEAF

j_gene: TRBJ2-7
v_gene: TRBV5-1
CDR3aa: ASSTDRGDPYEQY

j_gene: TRBJ2-3
v_gene: TRBV6-4
CDR3aa: ASSLNMDFTDTQY

j_gene: TRBJ2-1
v_gene: TRBV5-4
CDR3aa: ASSFPGGPTGDEQF

j_gene: TRBJ2-7
v_gene: TRBV6-1
CDR3aa: ATLTSSSGEQY

j_gene: TRBJ1-1
v_gene: TRBV6-5
CDR3aa: ASSRQGGTEAF

j_gene: TRBJ1-1
v_gene: TRBV29-1
CDR3aa: SVAGFLTTEAF

j_gene: TRBJ2-1
v_gene: TRBV4-2
CDR3aa: ASSQEALAYNEQF

j_gene: TRBJ2-7
v_gene: TRBV10-2
CDR3aa: ASREGRSYEQY

j_gene: TRBJ2-5
v_gene: TRBV18
CDR3aa: ASSPRWSQETQY

j_gene: TRBJ2-7
v_gene: TRBV10-1
CDR3aa: ASSDYQGGSYEQY

j_gene: TRBJ2-2
v_gene: TRBV30
CDR3aa: AWSAQPSTGELF

j_gene: TRBJ1-1
v_gene: TRBV7-8
CDR3aa: ASSLRQGNTEAF

j_gene: TRBJ1-1
v_gene: TRBV19
CDR3aa: ASSSFGGGTEAF

j_gene: TRBJ2-5
v_gene: TRBV19
CDR3aa: ASKEYRAGQETQY

j_gene: TRBJ2-3
v_gene: TRBV9
CDR3aa: ASSPRKASQKSTDTQY

j_gene: TRBJ2-7
v_gene: TRBV30
CDR3aa: AWSVKGSMSSYEQY

j_gene: TRBJ2-3
v_gene: TRBV29-1
CDR3aa: SVKVAVRDTQY

j_gene: TRBJ2-7
v_gene: TRBV14
CDR3aa: ASSLTGGAFYEQY

j_gene: TRBJ2-7
v_gene: TRBV7-9
CDR3aa: ASTTPQGLPYEQY

j_gene: TRBJ1-3
v_gene: TRBV6-5
CDR3aa: ASSPVDSGNTIY

j_gene: TRBJ1-5
v_gene: TRBV2
CDR3aa: ASSEGRGDNQPQH

j_gene: TRBJ2-3
v_gene: TRBV30
CDR3aa: AWSGGSPDTQY

j_gene: TRBJ1-6
v_gene: TRBV5-6
CDR3aa: ASSLGETYNSPLH

j_gene: TRBJ1-5
v_gene: TRBV10-3
CDR3aa: AINDQLGDQPQH

j_gene: TRBJ2-1
v_gene: TRBV5-1
CDR3aa: ASRSVAGGNEQF

j_gene: TRBJ2-1
v_gene: TRBV5-1
CDR3aa: ASRRLSETYEQF

j_gene: TRBJ2-7
v_gene: TRBV5-1
CDR3aa: ASSFHRGDSYEQY

j_gene: TRBJ2-2
v_gene: TRBV7-2
CDR3aa: ASSLRLAYTGELF

j_gene: TRBJ1-6
v_gene: TRBV6-1
CDR3aa: ASTEGRISPLH

j_gene: TRBJ1-6
v_gene: TRBV27
CDR3aa: ASSLTPGYNSPLH

j_gene: TRBJ1-5
v_gene: TRBV2
CDR3aa: ASTSTGSGSQPQH

j_gene: TRBJ2-7
v_gene: TRBV5-1
CDR3aa: ASSLGQGSISYEQY

j_gene: TRBJ2-7
v_gene: TRBV6-5
CDR3aa: ASSSGTEQY

j_gene: TRBJ2-7
v_gene: TRBV18
CDR3aa: ASSPPSGGAGAYEQY

j_gene: TRBJ2-7
v_gene: TRBV6-5
CDR3aa: ASRRDTGGSYEQY

j_gene: TRBJ1-6
v_gene: TRBV7-2
CDR3aa: ASSSGTAAVSYNSPLH

j_gene: TRBJ2-7
v_gene: TRBV28
CDR3aa: ASSSARPVDEQY

j_gene: TRBJ2-3
v_gene: TRBV5-1
CDR3aa: ASSSLAGITDTQY

j_gene: TRBJ2-7
v_gene: TRBV28
CDR3aa: ASSLWAREQY

j_gene: TRBJ2-2
v_gene: TRBV5-1
CDR3aa: ASSLAATVSGERNTGELF

j_gene: TRBJ2-3
v_gene: TRBV11-2
CDR3aa: ASTRDRGTDTQY

j_gene: TRBJ1-1
v_gene: TRBV18
CDR3aa: ASSSNEGTEAF

j_gene: TRBJ2-5
v_gene: TRBV6-5
CDR3aa: ASSYSKGRGETQY

j_gene: TRBJ2-5
v_gene: TRBV28
CDR3aa: ASSRGGLQETQY

j_gene: TRBJ2-2
v_gene: TRBV14
CDR3aa: ASSSSGQGTNPGELF

j_gene: TRBJ2-5
v_gene: TRBV4-1
CDR3aa: ASSQEVLRPSGAQY